The rows below give T cell receptor beta chains drawn from one sample of a study of shared clonotypes between healthy human individuals. Produced via immunoSEQ multiplex PCR; TCRdb's table is partial and in-frame only. The sample holds about half a million clones, around 77% seen once. Sequenced sample: PBMCs. The source of these receptors is a woman in her thirties or forties in good health. Some clones in this sample may be carry-over from other donors' samples. Both conserved end residues are part of each CDR3. Each record gives: V gene, J gene, clone size, D gene, CDR3 protein, CDR3 DNA. A D gene is named only where the DNA matches it firmly. Size values are once, few and many counts, or a class for expanded clones, and some rows have none.

TRBV20-1	TRBJ1-2	-	-	CSAPLIYGYTF	TGCAGTGCTCCTTTAATCTATGGCTACACCTTC
TRBV6-1	TRBJ1-5	-	TRBD1	CASSGLQGVNQPQHF	TGTGCCAGCAGCGGATTACAGGGGGTCAATCAGCCCCAGCATTTT
TRBV7-9	TRBJ1-1	-	-	CASSVGSATEAFF	TGTGCCAGCAGCGTTGGTAGTGCCACTGAAGCTTTCTTT
TRBV18	TRBJ2-1	-	-	CASSPSSGEQFF	TGTGCCAGCTCACCATCTAGTGGTGAGCAGTTCTTC
TRBV19	TRBJ2-1	-	TRBD2	CASSIVGPRSGRALYNEQFF	TGTGCCAGTAGTATAGTGGGCCCTCGGAGCGGGAGGGCCCTGTACAATGAGCAGTTCTTC
TRBV13	TRBJ1-2	few	TRBD1	CASRTGGRGYGYTF	TGTGCCAGCAGAACAGGGGGCAGGGGCTATGGCTACACCTTC
TRBV30	TRBJ2-5	once	TRBD2	CAWSVRWGSSGRKQETQYF	TGTGCCTGGAGTGTAAGGTGGGGCTCTAGCGGGAGAAAGCAAGAGACCCAGTACTTC
TRBV7-8	TRBJ1-1	-	-	CASSPATHQGAFF	TGTGCCAGCAGCCCTGCAACCCACCAGGGAGCTTTCTTT
TRBV6-6	TRBJ2-2	once	-	CASSYDRVFTGELFF	TGTGCCAGCAGTTACGATAGGGTCTTCACCGGGGAGCTGTTTTTT
TRBV4-1	TRBJ2-7	-	-	CASSPAQRGLALYEQYF	TGCGCCAGCAGCCCCGCCCAGAGAGGGCTAGCCCTATACGAGCAGTACTTC
TRBV11-3	TRBJ2-3	-	-	CASSLGDTQYF	TGTGCCAGCAGCTTAGGGGATACGCAGTATTTT
TRBV4-2	TRBJ2-7	-	-	CASSPYPYEQYF	TGTGCCAGCAGCCCCTACCCCTACGAGCAGTACTTC
TRBV29-1	TRBJ1-1	many	-	CSVEEGDTEAFF	TGCAGCGTTGAAGAGGGGGACACTGAAGCTTTCTTT
TRBV7-3	TRBJ1-2	-	-	CASSPDPRGSNYGYTF	TGTGCCAGCAGCCCGGATCCCAGGGGATCTAACTATGGCTACACCTTC
TRBV27	TRBJ2-1	-	-	CASSLSETEVDNEQFF	TGTGCCAGCAGTTTATCGGAGACTGAAGTCGACAATGAGCAGTTCTTC
TRBV7-9	TRBJ2-2	-	-	CASSLDRVNTGELFF	TGTGCCAGCAGCTTAGACAGGGTGAACACCGGGGAGCTGTTTTTT
TRBV27	TRBJ2-3	-	TRBD2	CASSLSGLASDTQYF	TGTGCCAGCAGTTTAAGTGGACTAGCATCGGATACGCAGTATTTT
TRBV2	TRBJ1-2	-	TRBD1	CASIRTGDGGYTF	TGTGCCAGCATCCGGACAGGGGACGGTGGCTACACCTTC
TRBV7-3	TRBJ2-1	-	TRBD1	CASSPPIDRDRVVTIMGNEQFF	TGTGCCAGCAGCCCTCCGATAGATCGGGACAGGGTTGTTACAATCATGGGCAATGAGCAGTTCTTC
TRBV19	TRBJ2-7	-	TRBD1	CATVGTATYEQYF	TGTGCCACCGTCGGGACAGCTACCTACGAGCAGTACTTC
TRBV9	TRBJ2-3	-	-	CASSVYLTDTQYF	TGTGCCAGCAGCGTATACCTTACCGATACGCAGTATTTT
TRBV18	TRBJ1-5	-	TRBD1	CASSPGGSNSNQPQHF	TGTGCCAGCTCCCCAGGGGGGTCTAATAGCAATCAGCCCCAGCATTTT
TRBV28	TRBJ1-2	once	-	CAIGPNYGYTF	TGCGCCATTGGGCCTAACTATGGCTACACCTTC
TRBV11-2	TRBJ2-7	-	TRBD1	CASSLSRGYSYEQYF	TGTGCCAGCAGCTTATCCAGGGGGTACTCCTACGAGCAGTACTTC
TRBV6-5	TRBJ1-1	many	TRBD1	CASNGRQGSTEAFF	TGTGCCAGCAACGGACGACAGGGTAGCACTGAAGCTTTCTTT
TRBV5-1	TRBJ2-3	-	-	CASSLLGYTDTQYF	TGCGCCAGCAGCTTGCTGGGATACACAGATACGCAGTATTTT
TRBV19	TRBJ2-7	-	-	CASSTTEAGYYEQYF	TGTGCCAGTAGTACCACCGAGGCGGGATACTACGAGCAGTACTTC
TRBV29-1	TRBJ2-7	-	-	CSVVVGGGEQYF	TGCAGCGTTGTGGTCGGAGGGGGCGAGCAGTACTTC
TRBV4-1	TRBJ1-1	-	-	CASSHPLGGSTEAFF	TGCGCCAGCAGCCACCCTCTGGGGGGGAGTACGGAAGCTTTCTTT
TRBV4-1	TRBJ2-1	few	TRBD2	CASSHPSGAGGHNEQFF	TGCGCCAGCAGCCACCCCTCGGGAGCGGGAGGGCACAATGAGCAGTTCTTC
TRBV6-1	TRBJ1-1	-	-	CASSGRLTEAFF	TGTGCCAGCAGTGGACGGCTCACTGAAGCTTTCTTT
TRBV5-1	TRBJ2-5	-	-	CASSKQIEETQYF	TGCGCCAGCAGCAAACAGATTGAAGAGACCCAGTACTTC
TRBV11-2	TRBJ2-1	-	TRBD2	CASSLVGGGYNEQFF	TGTGCCAGCAGCTTAGTTGGGGGGGGCTACAATGAGCAGTTCTTC
TRBV25-1	TRBJ2-1	-	-	CASSPRGYNEQFF	TGTGCCAGCAGCCCGCGAGGTTACAATGAGCAGTTCTTC
TRBV28	TRBJ2-7	once	-	CASMGSGNYEQYF	TGTGCCAGCATGGGTAGCGGAAACTACGAGCAGTACTTC
TRBV7-2	TRBJ2-7	once	TRBD2	CASSSYLAGGLVEQYF	TGTGCCAGCAGCTCGTATCTAGCGGGGGGCCTTGTAGAGCAGTACTTC
TRBV10-3	TRBJ2-1	-	TRBD2	CAISESSLGLANEQFF	TGTGCCATCAGTGAGTCGAGTCTGGGACTAGCGAATGAGCAGTTCTTC
TRBV7-2	TRBJ2-1	-	-	CASSLDGASSYNEQFF	TGTGCCAGCAGCTTAGATGGCGCCAGCTCCTACAATGAGCAGTTCTTC
TRBV18	TRBJ1-1	-	-	CASGTGKDTEAFF	TGTGCCAGCGGTACAGGGAAGGACACTGAAGCTTTCTTT
TRBV7-8	TRBJ1-3	-	-	CASSATGSLSGNTIYF	TGTGCCAGCAGCGCTACAGGGAGCTTGTCTGGAAACACCATATATTTT
TRBV4-3	TRBJ1-1	many	-	CASSQDHGRMEAFF	TGCGCCAGCAGCCAAGATCACGGGCGGATGGAAGCTTTCTTT